This T cell receptor (beta chain) was captured by sequencing in a study of radiotherapy plus CTLA-4 blockade in lung cancer (dated by TCRdb to 2016 to 2019). Looking at the study overall: Objective responses occurred in more than 15% of enrolled patients, and about 30% achieved disease control. Here is what the overall study found, with its caveats: After treatment with radiotherapy and ipilimumab, TCR clones that came from tumors expanded in the peripheral blood. Early dynamic changes in blood T cell clones, together with increased serum interferon-beta after radiation, were reported as the strongest predictors of response.

Library creation used the immunoSEQ multiplex PCR assay. TCRdb provides this immuneACCESS table in a form limited to in-frame rearrangements. Some clones are lacking; in checked studies, under half of them reflect an unresolved V gene, and why the rest are absent is not known. This sample gives about 97,000 clones in total; roughly 74% of them show up just once. Clones ranked in the top ten supply approximately 3% of the sample. Measured from the cysteine to the phenylalanine, the CDR3 is 15 residues long. The read is trimmed to its CDR3 DNA, 45 bases read in frame from base 1. The germline ends are 14 bases apart after V is trimmed by 0 bases and J by 5 bases. CDR1 and CDR2, looked up from the germline V gene (reference sequence), are GTSNPN and SVGIG. Note on this clone: The antigen it binds to is not known. Qualities for individual bases were not recorded, and no much larger clone is one base off.

The study evaluated CTLA-4 blockade (ipilimumab) given together with focal radiation therapy in patients who had chemo-refractory metastatic non-small-cell lung cancer. The V gene is TRBV30 and the J gene is TRBJ1-5, and perhaps TRBD1 as D gene, on 6 matching bases. Sequencing used peripheral blood, obtained from a patient treated with radiotherapy plus ipilimumab. This TCR was recovered from a human donor with non-small cell lung cancer who had a partial response to radiotherapy plus ipilimumab. Some clones in this sample may be carry-over from other donors' samples. The CDR3 has the sequence CAWSVRAGDDQPQHF. Read as DNA, the sequence is TGTGCCTGGAGTGTACGGGCAGGGGATGATCAGCCCCAGCATTTT.